This T cell receptor (beta chain) is drawn from a study of CD4 T cell repertoires in COVID-19. Overall study: After less than 12 days of IL-2 expansion, CFSE-low cells were relabeled and restimulated with other coronavirus spikes. Study-wide results and caveats: Between about 6 and 28% of SARS-CoV-2 clonotypes also appeared in SARS-CoV and/or HKU1 spike cultures. Sharing of several most expanded SARS-CoV-2-reactive clonotypes across memory subsets suggested intraclonal diversification.

TCRdb's table, derived via immunoSEQ multiplex PCR, lists solely in-frame clones and lacks some. The sample shows approximately 22,000 clones, about nine tenths of them seen only once. No culture step preceded sequencing of the ex vivo isolated memory T cells. There are 15 residues in the CDR3. Trimming left V 3 bases short and J 5 bases short, with 13 bases between. Germline values: CDR1 ENHRY, CDR2 SYGVKD. Turning to this clone: What it binds is not known.

This chain links TRBV10-3 with TRBJ2-2; D is perhaps TRBD1 (6 bases). Sequencing used central memory CD4+ T cells from blood, obtained before the COVID-19 pandemic. The sequence derives from a human donor who had COVID-19. CDR3 loop: CAISDRGPGTGELFF. As DNA, the CDR3 is TGTGCCATCAGTGACAGGGGCCCTGGGACCGGGGAGCTGTTTTTT.